What follows is one TCR beta chain and its context. Its target antigen remains unknown. No qualities accompany the bases; no much larger clone lies one base away. Patients with a history of autoimmune disease or receiving systemic immunosuppression were excluded from the trial. Peripheral blood for TCR sequencing was collected from all dose cohorts at baseline, on cycle 4 day 1, and on cycle 7 day 1. Samples were obtained from an open-label, multicenter, first-in-human phase I dose-escalation trial of ivuxolimab. Adults with locally advanced or metastatic melanoma, renal cell, hepatocellular, or head and neck squamous cell carcinoma were enrolled in the trial. Before TCR sequencing, CD4+ T cells and CD8+ T cells from peripheral blood were sorted into separate populations. Taken from cysteine to phenylalanine, the CDR3 has 15 residues. The entry retains the CDR3 DNA only, 45 bases that are in frame from base 1. The germline V gene sets CDR1 to MDHEN and CDR2 to SYDVKM. Trimming leaves V shorter by 6 bases and J shorter by 5 bases, with the junction holding 10 bases beyond the gene matches.

Genomic DNA was isolated from the sorted cells so that the TCRbeta CDR3 region could be sequenced. The immunoSEQ Assay was used to sequence the TCRbeta CDR3 regions. Drawn from immuneACCESS, this table holds only the in-frame rearrangements with V and J called that TCRdb kept. Clones are partly lost; checked studies trace under half to an unresolved V gene and leave the rest unexplained. For this sample there are some 74,000 clones; 82% appear just once. The top ten hold around 5.1% of the sample. This record comes from a study of OX40 agonist ivuxolimab in advanced cancers. The study in broad terms: Ivuxolimab, which targeted the costimulatory receptor OX40 (CD134), was an agonistic, fully human IgG2 monoclonal antibody. The point of sequencing TCRbeta in the periphery was to test whether ivuxolimab changed TCR sequence diversity and drove clonal T-cell expansion. Of the approximately 54 patients in dose escalation, about 20 had hepatocellular carcinoma, about 15 had melanoma, 9 had renal cell carcinoma and 9 had head and neck cancer. Prior anti-PD-1, anti-PD-L1 or anti-CTLA-4 therapy was permitted, and checkpoint inhibitors had been received by about 36% of dose-escalation patients. The dose-escalation cohort was around 83% male with a mean age of about 60 years, ranging from about 23 to 85. Intravenous ivuxolimab was administered to patients every 2 weeks at six dose levels: 0.01, 0.1, 0.3, 1.5, 3 and 10 mg/kg. Partial responses occurred in three dose-escalation patients, of whom one had hepatocellular carcinoma and two had cutaneous melanoma. The monotherapy dose-escalation portion (N of about 50 patients) of the phase I ivuxolimab trial is reported in the paper.

Overall study results and their limits: Which antigens the clonally expanded peripheral T cells were specific for was not determined. Low levels of normalized T-cell clonal expansion were also seen in some patients who did not respond. At doses of 0.1 to 3.0 mg/kg, clonal expansion of both CD4+ and CD8+ T cells in blood was seen between baseline and week 6. Partial responders in the 0.1-3.0 mg/kg groups had among the lowest normalized peripheral clonal expansion, especially among CD8+ T cells. On average, CD8+ T cells showed more expanded clones than CD4+ T cells after ivuxolimab.

The TCR sequence derives from an adult with an advanced solid tumor such as melanoma, head and neck, liver or kidney cancer. The specimen comprised CD4+ or CD8+ T cells sorted from blood, sampled in a trial of the OX40 agonist ivuxolimab. The sequence joins TRBV28 to TRBJ1-2; 9 middle bases align to TRBD1. CDR3 protein: CASSPGGQGLYGYTF. The nucleotide sequence is TGTGCCAGCAGCCCAGGAGGACAGGGGCTATATGGCTACACCTTC.